The clone carrying this TCR beta chain is medium-sized. This sample is drawn from a study of identical twins. MiXCR, run by TCRdb on the 5' RACE reads, gives a single entry per CDR3 protein. The table includes 500,000 or so distinct CDR3 sequences, about 20% detected once. Everyone who donated was a healthy Caucasian. V lost 5 bases, J lost 2 bases, and 10 bases lay in between. CDR3 length equals 14 residues. Germline V gives CDR1 DFQATT, CDR2 SNEGSKA (reference sequence). A further study also used this sample, focusing on T cells expressing NK-cell markers. That paper adds: Of the CD8+ T cells in six donors, roughly 1.0-7.5% belonged to dominant NKG2C+ clonotypes.

This TCR derives from a young woman in good health. Sequenced: CD4+ T cells sorted from blood. The chain links TRBV20-1 to TRBJ2-6; D gene unclear. The CDR3, as DNA: TGCAGTGCTTATGACGGACCTGGGGCCAACGTCCTGACTTTC. Its protein is CSAYDGPGANVLTF.